The next 12 T cell receptor beta chains were all read from a single sample in a study of shared clonotypes between healthy human individuals. The method was immunoSEQ multiplex PCR; TCRdb's version includes in-frame clones alone and lacks a portion of them. The profile shows some 2 million clones, 85% to 95% of them singletons. Input material: naive CD4+ T cells sorted from blood. The subset denotes: CD45RA+ positively selected. The receptors were gathered from a man aged 18-30 years in good health.

This chain joins TRBV19 and TRBJ1-6, with D possibly TRBD1 on 6 matching bases. V was pared by 7 bases and J by 0 bases, with 19 bases between. From germline, CDR1 is LNHDA and CDR2 SQIVND (reference sequence). This CDR3 comprises 18 residues. The chain's CDR3 is CASNGGRDSFSYNSPLHF. CDR3 coding DNA: TGTGCCAGTAATGGGGGCCGGGATTCCTTCTCCTATAATTCACCCCTCCACTTT.

CDR3 in amino acids: CASSQTEETQYF. The CDR3 region has the DNA TGTGCCAGCAGTCAGACAGAAGAGACCCAGTACTTC. The rearrangement links TRBV2 to TRBJ2-5, with D tentatively TRBD1 (5 bases). CDR1 and CDR2 (germline): SNHLY, FYNNEI. V was cut by 5 bases and J by 3 bases, with 7 bases left in between. The CDR3 length is 12 residues.

The V and J genes are TRBV28 and TRBJ2-4; 7 bases are a match to TRBD1. The CDR3 contains 17 residues. Looked up from germline, CDR1 is MDHEN and CDR2 is SYDVKM. Germline trimming cut 5 bases from V and 0 bases from J; bases unmatched to any gene: 10. CDR3 nucleotides: TGTGCCAGCAGTCAACTAGGGACAGAAAAAGCCAAAAACATTCAGTACTTC. Protein product: CASSQLGTEKAKNIQYF. Based on the CDR3 plus reference TRBV28 and TRBJ2-4, the full variable domain is DVKVTQSSRYLVKRTGEKVFLECVQDMDHENMFWYRQDPGLGLRLIYFSYDVKMKEKGDIPEGYSVSREKKERFSLILESASTNQTSMYLCASSQLGTEKAKNIQYFGAGTRLSVL.

The genes are TRBV7-3 and TRBJ1-1; D gene uncertain. Trimming took 5 bases from V and 1 from J, leaving 11 bases between them. CDR3 size: 14 residues. Germline V gives CDR1 SGHTA, CDR2 FQGTGA. CDR3 sequence reads: CASSPTRENTEAFF. As DNA, the CDR3 is TGTGCCAGCAGCCCAACAAGGGAGAACACTGAAGCTTTCTTT. Variable domain in full (rest from reference TRBV7-3 and TRBJ1-1): GAGVSQTPSNKVTEKGKYVELRCDPISGHTALYWYRQSLGQGPEFLIYFQGTGAADDSGLPNDRFFAVRPEGSVSTLKIQRTERGDSAVYLCASSPTRENTEAFFGQGTRLTVV.

This clone showed up just once. The chain has TRBV6-5 and TRBJ1-1; unclear D gene. Germline V CDR1 and CDR2: MNHEY, SVGAGI. The CDR3 is made up of 12 amino acids. Trimming cost V 8 bases and J 7 bases, with 14 bases left between them. In DNA form, the CDR3 reads TGTGCCAGCGAGAGCAGAACAAATGAAGCTTTCTTT. Its protein is CASESRTNEAFF.

V and J are TRBV7-2 and TRBJ2-3; D might be TRBD1 or TRBD2, each matching 6 bases. The CDR3 consists of 15 residues. V was cut by 5 bases and J by 6 bases, with 18 bases left in between. Germline loops: CDR1 SGHTA, CDR2 FQGNSA. CDR3 DNA sequence: TGTGCCAGCAGCCATCTAAGGGGGGCTGCCGATACGCAGTATTTT. As protein: CASSHLRGAADTQYF.

This clone was counted a single time. The V gene is TRBV27, the J gene TRBJ2-1; 10 bases are shared with TRBD2. The CDR3 sequence is 14 residues long. Trimming removed 6 bases from V and 7 bases from J; junction bases left unmatched: 6. CDR1 is MNHEY, CDR2 SMNVEV, per germline (reference sequence). DNA for the CDR3: TGTGCCAGCAGGAAAGCGGGAGGGGGTAATGAGCAGTTCTTC. As protein: CASRKAGGGNEQFF.

V and J are TRBV7-9 and TRBJ1-1; no reliable D call. Trimming shortened V by 5 bases and J by 0 bases, and 10 bases separated the two germline ends. This CDR3 is built from 14 residues. Germline values: CDR1 SEHNR, CDR2 FQNEAQ (reference sequence). CDR3: CASSPQSMNTEAFF. DNA for the CDR3: TGTGCCAGCAGCCCGCAATCGATGAACACTGAAGCTTTCTTT.

The CDR3 is CASSPGDGAGGNTIYF. The CDR3 DNA sequence: TGTGCCAGCAGCCCCGGGGACGGGGCGGGAGGAAACACCATATATTTT. The chain is built from TRBV9 and TRBJ1-3; tentative D call: TRBD1 (5 bases). Germline CDR1 and CDR2: SGDLS and YYNGEE. The CDR3 is 16 residues long. Trimming pared 4 bases from V and 4 bases from J, leaving 18 bases between.

Details on this clone: Other DNA sequences within the sample encode an identical CDR3. The chain carries TRBV4-3 and TRBJ2-7, with 15 bases identical to TRBD2. From germline, CDR1 is LGHNA and CDR2 YSLEER. V was clipped by 4 bases and J by 3 bases; unmatched bases: 1. CDR3 length equals 15 residues. CDR3: CASSRGLAGGYEQYF. DNA of the CDR3: TGCGCCAGCAGCCGGGGACTAGCGGGGGGCTACGAGCAGTACTTC.

The V call is TRBV28, the J call TRBJ1-2, with TRBD1 identical over 7 bases. The CDR3 length is 13 residues. The germline gives CDR1 MDHEN, CDR2 SYDVKM. The V and J ends lost 3 bases and 8 bases, in that order; junction bases with no gene match: 6. For the CDR3, the DNA is TGTGCCAGCAGTTTGATCTCAGGGGGAGGCTACACCTTC. Protein: CASSLISGGGYTF.

This clone appeared once. The rearrangement links TRBV4-3 to TRBJ2-7, with 9 bases fitting TRBD1. J gave up 3 bases and V 2 bases, and 5 bases lay outside the gene matches. The length of the CDR3 is 15 residues. Germline V CDR1 and CDR2: LGHNA, YSLEER. The CDR3 sequence is CASSQHPGQGYEQYF. The DNA for the CDR3 is TGCGCCAGCAGCCAACACCCGGGACAGGGCTACGAGCAGTACTTC.